The present T cell receptor beta chain was sequenced within a study of molecular identifiers for immune sequencing clone quantification. This clonotype appeared many times. Germline-derived CDR1 and CDR2 are LNHNV and YYDKDF (reference sequence). This CDR3 comprises 13 residues. Germline trimming cut 11 bases from V and 4 bases from J; bases unmatched to any gene: 7. TCRdb re-analysed the PCR reads in MiXCR, keeping a single row per CDR3 protein. Counted here are approximately 500,000 distinct CDR3 sequences, around 23% occurring once; the ten biggest clones make up about 0.75%. Naive CD8 T cells underwent sorting with the CD8+CD4-CCR7+CD45RA+ definition.

The chain is built from TRBV15 and TRBJ2-1; 8 positions match TRBD2. The receptor was derived from a human donor in good health. Some libraries in this study had Jurkat cell RNA spiked in. What was sequenced was naive CD8+ T cells from blood, with Jurkat cell RNA spiked in. Documented subset: FACS-sorted CD8+CD4-CCR7+CD45RA+ naive T cells. In DNA form, the CDR3 reads TGTGCCGTGCCGGGACTAGGGTACAATGAGCAGTTCTTC. Translating it yields CAVPGLGYNEQFF.